This record covers a single T cell receptor (beta chain). What antigen it recognizes has not been identified. No base qualities exist here, and no much larger clone lies one base off it. The cohort was made up of under 800 healthy bone marrow donors. Cohort members were all nominally healthy when sampled, although unrecorded immune exposures were likely present. The donor tested CMV seronegative, placing the donor among the 300 to 450 seronegative members of the cohort. A peripheral blood sample was provided by each donor, and peripheral blood mononuclear cells were used for TCR beta sequencing. The Qiagen DNeasy Blood Extraction Kit was used to extract genomic DNA from the blood cell samples. The source of the sample is a study of cytomegalovirus exposure and HLA in healthy donors (TCRdb year 2017). Context from the whole study: An earlier analysis of about 560 of the donors reported 250 to 300 Gb of sequence data and 100 million to 120 million unique TCR beta sequences obtained from around 190 million T cells. Genome-wide SNP genotypes for about 60% of the roughly 670 donors were used in a later genetic analysis, which treated that subset as a discovery cohort. Typing coverage varied by locus: about 620-630 donors for A, B, C, DRB1 and DQB1; around 560 for DQA1; some 610 for DPA1; 450 to 480 for DPB1. In a later analysis, previously published TCR beta repertoires from several hundred donors were re-analyzed and high-resolution HLA genotyping was added so that TCR occurrence patterns could be studied. Donor age, sex, ethnicity and CMV serostatus were collected together with the repertoire data. An earlier analysis of several hundred of the donors applied high-throughput TCR beta sequencing to assess whether each TCR beta V gene segment acted as functional or pseudogenic. Rather than using new phenotypic data, the later analysis identified candidate immune exposures from TCR beta sequences and from how often those sequences occurred across donors. Approximately 300 gigabases of sequencing data and tens of millions of unique TCR sequences were included in an early release covering 550 to 800 HLA-typed donors. Using immunosequencing, the study profiled T cell repertoires from fewer than 850 subjects and related those repertoires to cytomegalovirus serostatus. HLA typing covered class I and class II loci at four-digit resolution. To predict cytomegalovirus infection status, the study combined high-throughput TCR immunosequencing, statistical association of individual TCRs with disease status, and machine learning. Among the roughly 370 genotyped donors, around 79% belonged to the genetic ancestry cluster associated with self-reported Caucasian donors. In addition to the first cohort of hundreds of subjects, a separate validation cohort of over 90 different subjects was used. Among roughly 400 genotyped donors of the cohort, an average of around 220,000 unique TCR beta nucleotide sequences was sequenced per donor, of which 15% to 20% were non-productive. Every repertoire in the discovery cohort had been generated on one and the same sequencing platform. The study was designed to test whether signatures of past pathogen exposure could be identified by cataloging public T cell receptors. A few DR-DQ haplotypes were handled as single units for association and clustering because linkage in the cohort was strong. The investigation overall reported the following: While some public TCRs were present in many individuals, most TCR sequences turned up only very rarely across donors. In a later analysis, HLA-associated TCR beta chains were found to be more clonally expanded and to have lower generation probabilities than equally common non-associated chains. Correlated functional status among segregating V segments might reflect linkage disequilibrium, but an unknown experimental factor could not be ruled out. The sequencing pipeline was judged likely to have produced a cluster of highly shared sequence variants as a technical artifact. A later genetic analysis reported fewer N-insertions in productive TCRs among donors in an Asian-associated ancestry cluster than the roughly 690-donor mean. Cytomegalovirus status was reported to be diagnosed by the classifier with high specificity and sensitivity in both the original and validation cohorts. A further reported finding was that TCR beta sequences accurately predicted the HLA-A and HLA-B alleles for most subjects in the first cohort. Some IMGT-functional V segments, including TRBV6-2 and TRBV6-3, could not be told apart with the 87-base-pair reads, so those segments were excluded. In a later analysis, most CMV-associated TCR beta chains were found to appear HLA-restricted, with HLA associations seemingly driven largely by CMV exposure. The study gave a list of over 150 TCR beta chains associated with cytomegalovirus. According to a later analysis, parvovirus B19, influenza, CMV and Epstein-Barr virus appeared linked to several top co-occurrence clusters. Because HLA typing was missing for some donors at each locus, association tests included only the typed subset. Seventeen rarely observed V segments, including chromosome 9 orphons, were excluded from the earlier analysis of several hundred of the donors because counts were too low. In an earlier analysis of more than 500 of the donors, most TCR beta V segments appeared in productive rearrangements about 87% or about 30% of the time, broadly matching IMGT annotations. In vitro tests confirmed that a few of the cytomegalovirus-associated TCR beta chains recognize cytomegalovirus antigens. In a later analysis, 16,951 TCR beta sequences were associated with specific HLA alleles at a false discovery rate of 0.05. This cohort had only TCR beta chains sequenced, and the lack of alpha or paired-chain data limited which features could be detected. According to a later analysis, TCR association rates differed among HLA loci, with DRB1 alleles showing the most associated TCRs and HLA-C alleles showing the fewest. Roughly uniform sequencing depth across donors was assumed in presence/absence analyses, although this assumption may not hold. It was suggested by the authors that the approach could potentially be generalized to other disease states and immunological phenotypes. CMV serostatus was the only immune exposure information available for the cohort. In a later genetic analysis, a missense DCLRE1C variant was associated with V-gene and J-gene trimming of TCR beta chains, and the association was replicated in an independent cohort. Strong co-occurrence of HLA alleles, especially DR and DQ, made assigning TCR associations to individual alleles difficult.

The CDR3 has 17 amino acids, counting the end cysteine and phenylalanine. This entry keeps only the CDR3 DNA: 51 bases, framed from base 1. Relative to germline, V is missing 6 bases and J is missing 0 bases, with 8 bases of the junction outside any gene match. From a lookup of the germline V gene (reference sequence), CDR1 and CDR2 are MNHEY and SMNVEV. Library preparation used the immunoSEQ multiplex PCR assay. A mixture of 60 forward primers for TCR Vbeta segments and 13 reverse primers for TCR Jbeta segments was used in the multiplex PCR. The CDR3 region of rearranged TCR beta genes was amplified from genomic DNA with a multiplex PCR assay. The Illumina HiSeq System was used to sequence the amplified TCR beta libraries as 87-base-pair reads. The paper's data handling went like this. In a later analysis, around 80 million unique TCR beta chains were counted across the 500 to 700 repertoires, and around 11 million of these chains were shared by at least two donors. Raw reads were error-corrected and collapsed into unique sequences by a nearest-neighbor algorithm in which closely related sequences were merged to remove PCR and sequencing errors. V, D and J gene segments were assigned by aligning CDR3 sequences to IMGT reference sequences. For a sequence to be retained, at least a six-nucleotide match to both a V gene segment and a J gene segment was required. A rearrangement was called productive if the CDR3 had no stop codons and remained in frame with V and J, and every other rearrangement was called non-productive. Following IMGT convention, CDR3 was defined as the stretch from the second conserved V-encoded cysteine up to the conserved J-encoded phenylalanine. The earlier analysis of 450 to 750 of the donors excluded any sequence lacking an unambiguous match to a single V gene segment. An earlier analysis of 587 of the donors classified V segments as functional when productive rearrangements were above 56.7% and as segregating when the standard deviation between donors was above 5%. A statistical classification framework was built to diagnose cytomegalovirus status from the catalog of TCR beta chain sequences. A later analysis assigned V and J genes by comparing TCR nucleotide sequences with IMGT/GENE-DB human TR gene sequences. The TCRdist pipeline was used in a later analysis to assign CDR3 sequences and most-parsimonious VDJ recombination scenarios. In a later analysis, each TCR beta chain was defined by its CDR3 amino acid sequence together with its V-gene family, and reads lacking a unique V-gene family were excluded. To address suspected cross-contamination and a sequencing artifact, a later analysis removed roughly 640 highly shared, low-generation-probability nucleotide sequences. For each public chain, a later analysis derived a clonal expansion index from normalized ranks of inferred template counts within each repertoire. Generation probabilities in a later analysis came from a VDJ recombination model fitted to out-of-frame rearrangements, and those results were checked against IGoR. In a later analysis, hypergeometric tests were used to score TCR-TCR, TCR-HLA and TCR-CMV co-occurrence, with a repertoire-size bias correction applied to TCR pairs. False discovery rates were estimated in a later analysis by permuting HLA or CMV assignments 20 times. In a later analysis, co-occurring TCRs were grouped using DBSCAN, with TCRdist sequence similarity added in when clustering inside HLA-allele-positive subsets. Co-occurrence clustering excluded repertoires with fewer than 30,000 or more than 120,000 public chains, plus five with anomalous nucleotide sharing. TCRdb limited this immuneACCESS table to in-frame rearrangements with V and J called. A share of clones is missing; checked studies link under half to unresolved V genes, and the rest is unexplained. The V and J calls and clone size are taken from that table; D and trimming were inferred from the DNA. Recorded for this sample are some 130,000 clones; over 70% of them occurred a single time. The leading ten clones occupy under 4.5% of the sample.

The sequence came from a woman in her thirties or forties in good health and CMV-seronegative. The specimen was PBMCs. The chain is assembled from TRBV27 and TRBJ2-4, with TRBD1 matching 10 junction bases. The encoded CDR3 is CASSPGQGQVAKNIQYF. The bases read TGTGCCAGCAGCCCGGGACAGGGGCAAGTAGCCAAAAACATTCAGTACTTC.